This T cell receptor (beta chain) stems from a study of tumor-infiltrating lymphocytes in primary liver carcinoma. Starting material of 500 to 600 ng total RNA yielded TCR beta cDNA via a constant-region primer. Three rounds of nested multiplex PCR with slightly modified ARM-PCR produced TCR beta libraries. The two initial PCR rounds, 9 to 11 cycles each, used TRBV1-TRBV30 forward and C-beta reverse primers. TCRdb analysed the multiplex PCR reads with MiXCR anew, one entry per CDR3 protein. The repertoire holds about 110,000 distinct CDR3 sequences, with about 68% as singletons. Germline V CDR1 and CDR2: SGHNT, YENEEA. This CDR3 spans 15 amino acids. Each 20-30 mg portion of unsorted bulk tissue served as the source for co-extraction of RNA and DNA. Patients had chronic HBV infection and were treatment-naive. Points on this clonotype: A read error may produce the germline difference seen at one junction end.

The gene calls are TRBV11-3 and TRBJ2-1; the match to TRBD2 covers 8 bases. The clonotype comes from an older woman with primary liver carcinoma and hepatitis B virus infection. Material: liver tumor tissue from sampling region 1. The subset: tumor region T1, superior pole. The CDR3 reads CASSPRGSGNNEQLF. The CDR3 DNA reads TGTGCCAGCAGCCCTCGGGGTAGCGGGAACAATGAACAGCTCTTT.